The text below deals with one T cell receptor (beta chain). This record belongs to a study of blood T cell repertoires in COVID-19. The age range of participants was 18 to 89 years, with residence in under 30 US areas. Recovered status in Cohort 3 required two negative PCRs, clearance, or symptom resolution. Germline CDR1 MNHEY, CDR2 SVGEGT. Between the trimmed V and J ends, which lost 2 bases and 0 bases, there was a span of 16 bases. The CDR3 contains 17 residues. Authors' data handling: Counts of nucleated cells, estimated from reference gene primer amplification, were obtained. Data came from immunoSEQ multiplex PCR; TCRdb stores just in-frame clones and leaves some out. V and J calls plus clone size are reproduced from that table; the DNA served to infer D and trimming. The sample contains around 220,000 clones, 80% to 95% of which appear only once.

The rearrangement uses TRBV6-2 or TRBV6-3 and TRBJ1-1, with a possible D match to TRBD1 (6 bases). This clonotype was obtained from a woman aged 18 to 35 who had recovered from COVID-19. Sequencing used PBMCs or T cells enriched from blood (not recorded which). CDR3 sequence (DNA): TGTGCCAGCAGTTACCCGGCCGGGACAACTTTGAACACTGAAGCTTTCTTT. It encodes CASSYPAGTTLNTEAFF.